This T cell receptor (beta chain) was sequenced in a study of cytomegalovirus exposure and HLA in healthy donors (dated 2017 in TCRdb). About the study as a whole: In an earlier analysis of some 610 of the donors, roughly 300 Gb of sequence data and 100 million or so unique TCR beta sequences from about 179 million T cells were reported. Approximately 300 gigabases of sequencing data and roughly 90 million unique TCR sequences were included in an early release covering roughly 600 HLA-typed donors. Of the 300 to 500 genotyped donors, more than 75% were placed in the genetic ancestry cluster associated with self-reported Caucasian donors. The aim of the study was to test whether cataloging public T cell receptors could identify signatures of past pathogen exposure. The study profiled the T cell repertoires of hundreds of subjects by immunosequencing and related them to cytomegalovirus serostatus. Along with the roughly 700-subject first cohort, a separate validation cohort of over a hundred different subjects was used. The study combined high-throughput TCR immunosequencing, statistical association of individual TCRs with disease status, and machine learning to predict cytomegalovirus infection status. A later analysis re-examined previously published TCR beta repertoires from more than 550 donors and added high-resolution HLA genotyping to investigate patterns of TCR occurrence. Rather than drawing on any new phenotypic data, the later analysis identified candidate immune exposures from TCR beta sequences and the way those sequences occurred across donors. To decide whether each TCR beta V gene segment behaved as functional or pseudogenic, an earlier analysis of 587 of the donors relied on high-throughput TCR beta sequencing. Donor age, sex, ethnicity and CMV serostatus were compiled together with the repertoire data. In a later genetic analysis, genome-wide SNP genotypes for 398 of the 666 donors were used, and that subset was treated as a discovery cohort. Every repertoire in the discovery cohort had been generated on one and the same sequencing platform. HLA typing included class I and class II loci at four-digit resolution. The number of donors typed differed by locus, with about 620-630 for A, B, C, DRB1 and DQB1, approximately 500 for DQA1, 600 to 610 for DPA1, and under 490 for DPB1. Roughly 5 DR-DQ haplotypes were handled as single units for association and clustering, since linkage in the cohort was strong. Across 398 genotyped donors of the cohort, an average of about 240,000 unique TCR beta nucleotide sequences per donor were sequenced, and 15% to 20% of those sequences were non-productive. Overall results and qualifications from the work: It was suggested by the authors that the approach could potentially be generalized to other disease states and immunological phenotypes. At a false discovery rate of 0.05, a later analysis linked 16,000 or so TCR beta sequences to specific HLA alleles. In vitro tests confirmed that a few of the cytomegalovirus-associated TCR beta chains recognize cytomegalovirus antigens. The 87-base-pair reads could not distinguish some IMGT-functional V segments, including TRBV6-2 and TRBV6-3, so those segments were excluded. A later analysis reported that several top co-occurrence clusters appeared linked to parvovirus B19, influenza, CMV and Epstein-Barr virus. A further reported finding was that TCR beta sequences accurately predicted the HLA-A and HLA-B alleles for most subjects in the first cohort. A later genetic analysis associated a missense DCLRE1C variant with V-gene and J-gene trimming of TCR beta chains, and an independent cohort replicated the association. A later genetic analysis reported fewer N-insertions in productive TCRs among donors in an Asian-associated ancestry cluster than the roughly 650-donor mean. Because HLA typing was unavailable for some donors at each locus, only the typed subset was used in association tests. Across donors, most TCR sequences were observed very rarely, whereas some public TCRs were present in many individuals. A later analysis found that most CMV-associated TCR beta chains appeared HLA-restricted, with HLA associations seemingly driven largely by CMV exposure. In an earlier analysis of 587 of the donors, most TCR beta V segments appeared in productive rearrangements about 90% or about 30% of the time, broadly matching IMGT annotations. Presence/absence analyses assumed roughly uniform sequencing depth across donors, an assumption that may not hold. The study gave a list of 150 to 200 TCR beta chains associated with cytomegalovirus. A later analysis found that TCR association rates varied across HLA loci, with DRB1 alleles showing the most associated TCRs and HLA-C alleles the fewest. Immune exposure information for the cohort was limited to CMV serostatus. The cohort was sequenced for TCR beta chains only, and without alpha or paired-chain data the features that could be detected were limited. Correlated functional status among segregating V segments might reflect linkage disequilibrium, but an unknown experimental factor could not be ruled out. The classifier was reported to diagnose cytomegalovirus status with high specificity and sensitivity in both the original cohort and the validation cohort. Because counts were too low, roughly 18 rarely observed V segments, including chromosome 9 orphons, were left out of the earlier analysis of approximately 580 of the donors. When HLA alleles, especially DR and DQ, strongly co-occurred, TCR associations were difficult to assign to individual alleles. The sequencing pipeline was judged likely to have produced a cluster of highly shared sequence variants as a technical artifact. Compared with equally common non-associated chains, HLA-associated TCR beta chains in a later analysis were more clonally expanded and had lower generation probabilities.

Receptor libraries were prepared by the immunoSEQ multiplex PCR assay. A mixture of 60 forward primers for TCR Vbeta segments and 13 reverse primers for TCR Jbeta segments was used in the multiplex PCR. The CDR3 region of rearranged TCR beta genes was amplified from genomic DNA by a multiplex PCR assay. On the Illumina HiSeq System, the amplified TCR beta libraries were sequenced as 87-base-pair reads. In the paper's pipeline: A later analysis tallied roughly 76 million unique TCR beta chains across the 640 or so repertoires, and approximately 11 million of those chains were shared by two or more donors. A nearest-neighbor algorithm error-corrected the raw reads and collapsed the reads into unique sequences, merging closely related sequences to remove PCR and sequencing errors. Alignment of CDR3 sequences to IMGT reference sequences was used to assign V, D and J gene segments. Each retained sequence needed at least a six-nucleotide match to both a V gene segment and a J gene segment. Rearrangements were called productive when the CDR3 lacked stop codons and stayed in frame with V and J; all others were non-productive. CDR3 was defined according to IMGT convention as the region running from the second conserved V-encoded cysteine to the conserved J-encoded phenylalanine. The earlier analysis of a few hundred of the donors excluded sequences that lacked an unambiguous match to a single V gene segment. An earlier analysis of several hundred of the donors called V segments functional above 56.7% productive rearrangements and segregating when the between-donor standard deviation exceeded 5%. A statistical classification framework was built for diagnosing cytomegalovirus status from the catalog of TCR beta chain sequences. A later analysis assigned V and J genes by comparing TCR nucleotide sequences with IMGT/GENE-DB human TR gene sequences. In a later analysis, CDR3 sequences and most-parsimonious VDJ recombination scenarios were assigned using the TCRdist pipeline. In a later analysis, every TCR beta chain was defined by the combination of its CDR3 amino acid sequence and its V-gene family, and reads without a unique V-gene family were dropped. As a way to deal with suspected cross-contamination and a sequencing artifact, a later analysis dropped 450 to 600 nucleotide sequences that were highly shared and had low generation probability. A later analysis calculated a clonal expansion index for each public chain from normalized within-repertoire ranks of inferred template counts. A later analysis computed generation probabilities with a VDJ recombination model fitted to out-of-frame rearrangements, and checked the results against IGoR. Hypergeometric tests were used in a later analysis to score TCR-TCR, TCR-HLA and TCR-CMV co-occurrence, with a repertoire-size bias correction applied to the TCR pairs. To estimate false discovery rates, a later analysis permuted the HLA or CMV assignments 20 times. A later analysis grouped co-occurring TCRs with DBSCAN, adding TCRdist sequence similarity when clustering within HLA-allele-positive subsets. Co-occurrence clustering excluded repertoires with fewer than 30,000 or more than 120,000 public chains, plus five with anomalous nucleotide sharing. The source is immuneACCESS, and TCRdb retained only in-frame sequences with V and J called. Part of the clones is not carried over; for the studies checked, unresolved V genes explain less than half of this, and the remainder is unexplained. The V and J calls and clone size come from that table; D and trimming were worked out from the DNA. The sample data list tens of thousands of clones, and about two thirds of these were observed just once. More than 5% of the sample is held by the ten biggest clonotypes.

As concerns this clone: Its antigen target is currently unknown. Per-base quality was not reported, and no clone a single base away is much larger than it.

Including cysteine and phenylalanine, the CDR3 has 17 amino acids. Of all the DNA, just the CDR3 is kept, 51 bases in frame from base 1. V is pared back by 3 bases and J by 2 bases, with 17 bases lying between the germline termini. CDR1 and CDR2 (KGHSH, LQKENI) derive from the germline V gene. In total, around 600 healthy bone marrow donors made up the cohort. All cohort members were sampled while nominally healthy, although unrecorded immune exposures were likely present. The donor tested CMV seropositive, placing the donor among the approximately 290 seropositive members of the cohort. Each donor provided a peripheral blood sample, and peripheral blood mononuclear cells were used for TCR beta sequencing. Genomic DNA was extracted from the blood cell samples with the Qiagen DNeasy Blood Extraction Kit.

The chain employs TRBV18 and TRBJ1-5, with no reliable assignment of the D segment. The sequenced material came from PBMCs. This receptor was identified in a boy younger than 18 in good health and CMV-seropositive. Here is the DNA: TGTGCCAGCTCACCCGCCCCTCGGGGTACGGGCAATCAGCCCCAGCATTTT. This yields the protein CASSPAPRGTGNQPQHF.